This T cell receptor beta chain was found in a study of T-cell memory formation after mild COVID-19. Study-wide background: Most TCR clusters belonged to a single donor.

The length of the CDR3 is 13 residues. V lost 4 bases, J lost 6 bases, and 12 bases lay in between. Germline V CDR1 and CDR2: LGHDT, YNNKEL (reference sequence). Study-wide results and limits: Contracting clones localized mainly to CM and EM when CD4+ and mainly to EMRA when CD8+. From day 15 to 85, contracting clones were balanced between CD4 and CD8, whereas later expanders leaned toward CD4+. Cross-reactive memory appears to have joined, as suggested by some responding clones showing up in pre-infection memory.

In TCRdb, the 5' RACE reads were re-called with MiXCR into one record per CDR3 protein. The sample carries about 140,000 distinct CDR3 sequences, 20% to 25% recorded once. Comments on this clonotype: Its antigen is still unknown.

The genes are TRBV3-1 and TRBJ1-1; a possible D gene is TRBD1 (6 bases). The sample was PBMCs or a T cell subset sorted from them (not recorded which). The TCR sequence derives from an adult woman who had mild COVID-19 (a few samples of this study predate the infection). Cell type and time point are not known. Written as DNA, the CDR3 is TGTGCCAGCAGCCCCAGGGGTTCGCCTGAAGCTTTCTTT. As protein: CASSPRGSPEAFF.